One TCR beta chain is described in this entry. The antigen remains undetermined. This record belongs to a study of OX40 agonist ivuxolimab in advanced cancers. In the study overall: Melanoma, hepatocellular carcinoma, head and neck or renal cell cancer occurred in dose-escalation patients.

Clones were read by immunoSEQ multiplex PCR, and TCRdb kept only the in-frame ones, dropping some. The sample has tens of thousands of clones, approximately 83% seen once. Germline assignment: CDR1 SGHRS and CDR2 YFSETQ. The J segment lost 7 bases and the V segment lost 0 bases, leaving 6 bases of the junction unmatched. CDR3 length equals 15 residues. The study's findings and limits: The antigens recognized by the expanded peripheral T cells, that is their antigen specificity, were not determined.

The chain links TRBV5-1 to TRBJ1-5, with TRBD1 identical over 8 bases. The receptor comes from an adult with an advanced solid tumor such as melanoma, head and neck, liver or kidney cancer. Here the sequenced sample was CD4+ or CD8+ T cells sorted from blood, taken in a trial of the OX40 agonist ivuxolimab. Here the CDR3 DNA reads TGCGCCAGCAGCTTGGGGACAGGGCCTGAGCAGCCCCAGCATTTT. This sequence encodes CASSLGTGPEQPQHF.